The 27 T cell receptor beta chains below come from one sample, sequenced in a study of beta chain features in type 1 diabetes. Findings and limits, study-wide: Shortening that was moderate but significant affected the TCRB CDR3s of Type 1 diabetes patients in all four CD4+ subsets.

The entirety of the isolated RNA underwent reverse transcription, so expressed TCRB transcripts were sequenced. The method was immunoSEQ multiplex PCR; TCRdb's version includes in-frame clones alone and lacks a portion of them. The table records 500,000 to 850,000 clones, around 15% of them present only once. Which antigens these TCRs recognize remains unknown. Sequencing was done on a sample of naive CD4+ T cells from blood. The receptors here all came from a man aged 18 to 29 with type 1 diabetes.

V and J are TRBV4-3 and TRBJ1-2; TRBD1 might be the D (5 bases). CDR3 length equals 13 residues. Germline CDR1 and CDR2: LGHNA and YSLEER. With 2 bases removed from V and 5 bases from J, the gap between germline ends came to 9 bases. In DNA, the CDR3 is TGCGCCAGCAGCCAACGAGGGGATTATGGCTACACCTTC. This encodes CASSQRGDYGYTF.

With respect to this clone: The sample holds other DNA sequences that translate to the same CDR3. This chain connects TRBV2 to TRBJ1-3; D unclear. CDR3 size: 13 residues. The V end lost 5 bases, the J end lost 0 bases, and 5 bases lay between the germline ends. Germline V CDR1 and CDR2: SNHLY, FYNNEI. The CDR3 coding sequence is TGTGCCAGCAGTCAAGACTCTGGAAACACCATATATTTT. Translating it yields CASSQDSGNTIYF.

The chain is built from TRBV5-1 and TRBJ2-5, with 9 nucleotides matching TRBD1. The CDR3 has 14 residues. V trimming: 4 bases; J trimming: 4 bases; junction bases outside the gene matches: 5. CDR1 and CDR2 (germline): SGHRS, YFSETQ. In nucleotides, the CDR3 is TGCGCCAGCAGCCCTGGACAGGGGATAGAGACCCAGTACTTC. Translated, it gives CASSPGQGIETQYF. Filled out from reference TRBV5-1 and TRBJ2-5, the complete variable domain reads KAGVTQTPRYLIKTRGQQVTLSCSPISGHRSVSWYQQTPGQGLQFLFEYFSETQRNKGNFPGRFSGRQFSNSRSEMNVSTLELGDSALYLCASSPGQGIETQYFGPGTRLLVL.

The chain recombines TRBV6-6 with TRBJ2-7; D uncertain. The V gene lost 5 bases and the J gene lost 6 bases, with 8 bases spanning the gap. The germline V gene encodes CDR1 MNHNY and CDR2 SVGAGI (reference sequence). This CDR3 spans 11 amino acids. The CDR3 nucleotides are TGTGCCAGCAGTGGGGTCGGCGAGCAGTACTTC. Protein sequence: CASSGVGEQYF.

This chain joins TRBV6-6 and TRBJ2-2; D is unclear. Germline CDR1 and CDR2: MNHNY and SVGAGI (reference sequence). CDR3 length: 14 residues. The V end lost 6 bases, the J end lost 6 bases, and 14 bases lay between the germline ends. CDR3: CASSFTLQAGELFF. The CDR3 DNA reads TGTGCCAGCAGCTTCACCCTTCAAGCCGGGGAGCTGTTTTTT.

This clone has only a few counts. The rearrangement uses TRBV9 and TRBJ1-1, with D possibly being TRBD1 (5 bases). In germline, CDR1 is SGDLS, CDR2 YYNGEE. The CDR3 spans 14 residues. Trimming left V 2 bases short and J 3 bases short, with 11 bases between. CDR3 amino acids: CASSVTGQDTEAFF. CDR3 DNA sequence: TGTGCCAGCAGCGTTACAGGTCAGGACACTGAAGCTTTCTTT.

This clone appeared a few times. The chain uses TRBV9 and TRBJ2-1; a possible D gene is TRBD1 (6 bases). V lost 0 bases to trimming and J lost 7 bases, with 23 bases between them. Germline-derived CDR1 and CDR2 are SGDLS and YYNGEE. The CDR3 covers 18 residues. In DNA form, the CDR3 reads TGTGCCAGCAGCGTAGGAAGAGGGGGACATACCCCAGTGAATGAGCAGTTCTTC. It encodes CASSVGRGGHTPVNEQFF.

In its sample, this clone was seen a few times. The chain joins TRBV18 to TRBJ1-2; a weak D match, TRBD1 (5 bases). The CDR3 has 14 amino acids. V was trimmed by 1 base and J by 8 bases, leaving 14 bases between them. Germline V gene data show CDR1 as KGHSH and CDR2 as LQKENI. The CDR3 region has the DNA TGTGCCAGCTCACCACGCCAGGGCGGGGAAGGCTACACCTTC. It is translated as CASSPRQGGEGYTF.

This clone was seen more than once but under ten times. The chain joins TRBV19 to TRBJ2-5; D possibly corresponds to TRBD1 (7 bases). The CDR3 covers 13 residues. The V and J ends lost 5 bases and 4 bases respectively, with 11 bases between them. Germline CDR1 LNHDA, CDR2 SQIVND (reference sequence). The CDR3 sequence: CASSPGGPETQYF. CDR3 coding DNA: TGTGCCAGTAGTCCAGGGGGGCCAGAGACCCAGTACTTC.

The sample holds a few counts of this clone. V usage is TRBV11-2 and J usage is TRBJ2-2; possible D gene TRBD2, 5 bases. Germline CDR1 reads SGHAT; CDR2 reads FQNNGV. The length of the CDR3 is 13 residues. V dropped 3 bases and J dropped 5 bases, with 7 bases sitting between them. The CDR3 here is CASSLRGTGELFF. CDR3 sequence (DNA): TGTGCCAGCAGCTTGAGAGGGACCGGGGAGCTGTTTTTT.

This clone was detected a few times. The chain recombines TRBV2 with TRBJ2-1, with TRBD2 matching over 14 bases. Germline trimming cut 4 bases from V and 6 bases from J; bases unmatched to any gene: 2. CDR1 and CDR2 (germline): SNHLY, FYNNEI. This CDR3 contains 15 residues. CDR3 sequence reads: CASSVTSGRANEQFF. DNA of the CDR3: TGTGCCAGCAGTGTGACTAGCGGGAGGGCCAATGAGCAGTTCTTC.

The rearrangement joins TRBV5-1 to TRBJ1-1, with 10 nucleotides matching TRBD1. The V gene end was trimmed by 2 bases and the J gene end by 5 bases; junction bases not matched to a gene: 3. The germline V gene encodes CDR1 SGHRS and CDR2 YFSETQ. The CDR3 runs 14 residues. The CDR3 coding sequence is TGCGCCAGCAGCTTAGGGACAGGGGAAACTGAAGCTTTCTTT. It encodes CASSLGTGETEAFF.

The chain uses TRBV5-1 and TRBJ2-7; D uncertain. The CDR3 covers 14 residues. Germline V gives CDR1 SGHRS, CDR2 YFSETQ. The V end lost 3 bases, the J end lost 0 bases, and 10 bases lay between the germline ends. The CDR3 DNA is TGCGCCAGCAGCTCGCCGGAAAGCTCCTACGAGCAGTACTTC. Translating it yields CASSSPESSYEQYF. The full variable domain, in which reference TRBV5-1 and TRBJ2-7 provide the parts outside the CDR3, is KAGVTQTPRYLIKTRGQQVTLSCSPISGHRSVSWYQQTPGQGLQFLFEYFSETQRNKGNFPGRFSGRQFSNSRSEMNVSTLELGDSALYLCASSSPESSYEQYFGPGTRLTVT.

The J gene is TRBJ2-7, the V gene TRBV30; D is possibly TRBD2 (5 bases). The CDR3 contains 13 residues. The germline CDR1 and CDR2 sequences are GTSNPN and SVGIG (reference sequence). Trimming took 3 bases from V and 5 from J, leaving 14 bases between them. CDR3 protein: CAWRSWTSNEQYF. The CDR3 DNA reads TGTGCCTGGAGATCTTGGACTTCCAACGAGCAGTACTTC.

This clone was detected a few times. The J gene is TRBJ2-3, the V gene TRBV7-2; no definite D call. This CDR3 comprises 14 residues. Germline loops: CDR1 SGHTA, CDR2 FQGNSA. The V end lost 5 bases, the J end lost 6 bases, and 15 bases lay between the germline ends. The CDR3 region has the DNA TGTGCCAGCAGCATCCCTGCCCCCTCCGATACGCAGTATTTT. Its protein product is CASSIPAPSDTQYF.

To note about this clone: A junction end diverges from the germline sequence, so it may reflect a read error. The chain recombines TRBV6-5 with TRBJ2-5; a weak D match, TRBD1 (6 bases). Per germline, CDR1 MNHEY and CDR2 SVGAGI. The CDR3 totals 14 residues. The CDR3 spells CAISGDTGPETQYF. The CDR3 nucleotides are TGTGCCATCAGTGGGGACACGGGTCCGGAGACCCAGTACTTC.

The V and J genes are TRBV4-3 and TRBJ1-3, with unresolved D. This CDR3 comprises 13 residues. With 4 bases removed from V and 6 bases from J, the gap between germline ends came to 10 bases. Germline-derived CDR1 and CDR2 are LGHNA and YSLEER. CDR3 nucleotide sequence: TGCGCCAGCAGCCCGGGCCCACCAAACACCATATATTTT. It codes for CASSPGPPNTIYF.

CDR3 residues: CASALTSGRGVIDEQFF. In DNA, the CDR3 is TGTGCCAGCGCCCTCACTAGCGGGAGGGGGGTCATAGATGAGCAGTTCTTC. This sequence joins TRBV2 and TRBJ2-1; 13 nucleotides match TRBD2. CDR1 SNHLY and CDR2 FYNNEI come from the germline V gene. The V segment lost 8 bases and the J segment 8 bases; nucleotides outside the gene matches: 15. The CDR3 extends over 17 amino acids.

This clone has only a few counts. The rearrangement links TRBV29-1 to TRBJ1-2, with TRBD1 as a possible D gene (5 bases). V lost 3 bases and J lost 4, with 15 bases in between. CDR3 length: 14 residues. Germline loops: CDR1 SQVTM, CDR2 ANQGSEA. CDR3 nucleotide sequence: TGCAGCGTTGAGGGGGGTTTCAAAGCCTATGGCTACACCTTC. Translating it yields CSVEGGFKAYGYTF.

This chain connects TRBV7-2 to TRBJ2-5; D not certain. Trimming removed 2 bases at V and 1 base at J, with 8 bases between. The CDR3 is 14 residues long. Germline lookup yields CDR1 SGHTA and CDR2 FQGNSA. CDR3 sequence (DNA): TGTGCCAGCAGCTTAACCCGGGTCCAAGAGACCCAGTACTTC. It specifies CASSLTRVQETQYF.

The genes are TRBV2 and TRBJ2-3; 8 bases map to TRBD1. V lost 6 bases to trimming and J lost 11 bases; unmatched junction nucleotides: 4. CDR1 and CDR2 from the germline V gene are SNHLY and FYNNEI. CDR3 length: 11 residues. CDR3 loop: CASRWTGRQYF. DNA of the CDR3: TGTGCCAGCAGATGGACAGGGAGGCAGTATTTT.

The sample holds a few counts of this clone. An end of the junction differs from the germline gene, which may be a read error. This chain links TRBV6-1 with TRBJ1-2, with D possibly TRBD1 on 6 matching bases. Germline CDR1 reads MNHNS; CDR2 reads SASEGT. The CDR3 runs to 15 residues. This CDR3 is CASSEVTGRDYGYTF. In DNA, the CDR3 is TGTGCCAGCAGCGAAGTCACAGGGCGGGACTATGGCTACACCTTC.

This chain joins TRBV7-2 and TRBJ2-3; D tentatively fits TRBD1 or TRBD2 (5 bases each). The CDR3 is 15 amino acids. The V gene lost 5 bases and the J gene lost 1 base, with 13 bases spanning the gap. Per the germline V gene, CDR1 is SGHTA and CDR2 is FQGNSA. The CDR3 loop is CASSPRDPGTDTQYF. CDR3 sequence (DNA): TGTGCCAGCAGCCCCCGGGACCCAGGCACAGATACGCAGTATTTT.

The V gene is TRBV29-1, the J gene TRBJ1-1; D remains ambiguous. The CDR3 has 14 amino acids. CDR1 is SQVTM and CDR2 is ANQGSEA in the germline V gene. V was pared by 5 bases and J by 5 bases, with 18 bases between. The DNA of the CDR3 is TGCAGCGTTCGCCCCACTCACCGGGAGACTGAAGCTTTCTTT. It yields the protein CSVRPTHRETEAFF.

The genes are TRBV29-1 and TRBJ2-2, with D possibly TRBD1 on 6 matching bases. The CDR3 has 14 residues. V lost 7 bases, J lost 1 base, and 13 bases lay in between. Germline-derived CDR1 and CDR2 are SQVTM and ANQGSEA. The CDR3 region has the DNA TGCAGCGCAAGGGACACCCGGAACACCGGGGAGCTGTTTTTT. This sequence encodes CSARDTRNTGELFF.

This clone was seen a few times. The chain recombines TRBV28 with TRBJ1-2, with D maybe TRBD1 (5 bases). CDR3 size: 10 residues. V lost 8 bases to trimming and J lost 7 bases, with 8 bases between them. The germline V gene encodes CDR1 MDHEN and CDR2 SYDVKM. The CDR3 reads CASRRVGYTF. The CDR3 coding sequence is TGTGCCAGCCGCAGGGTTGGCTACACCTTC.

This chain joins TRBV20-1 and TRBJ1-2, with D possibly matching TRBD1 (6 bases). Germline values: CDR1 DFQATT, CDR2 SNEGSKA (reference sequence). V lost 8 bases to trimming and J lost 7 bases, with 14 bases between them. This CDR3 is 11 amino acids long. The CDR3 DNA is TGCAGTATACAGGGAAATCTTGGCTACACCTTC. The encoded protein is CSIQGNLGYTF.